The source of this T cell receptor (beta chain) is a study of response to subunit inactivated influenza vaccine. The CDR3 spans 13 residues. V was pared by 5 bases and J by 5 bases, with 10 bases between. TCRdb fed the RT-PCR reads into MiXCR, producing one record per CDR3 protein. Here the sample spans 550,000 to 600,000 distinct CDR3 sequences, over 9.5% being singletons. This sequence was found in a man aged 45-60 years who received an inactivated influenza vaccine. The V gene is TRBV12-3 or TRBV12-4, the J gene TRBJ1-5, with unresolved D. This specimen consisted of PBMCs from blood, obtained on the day of vaccination. The CDR3 loop is CASSAREDQPQHF. As DNA, the CDR3 is TGTGCCAGCAGTGCCCGGGAGGATCAGCCCCAGCATTTT.